The 14 T cell receptor beta chains presented below share a single source sample, sequenced in a study of siplizumab effects on memory and regulatory T cells. Some clones are missing from TCRdb's copy, which holds only in-frame ones; the method was immunoSEQ multiplex PCR. The profile covers around 100,000 clones, with over 90% appearing a single time and 1% to 1.5% taken by the ten largest. Sequencing was done on a sample of non-Treg CD4+ T cells sorted from blood. Every receptor here comes from a human donor in good health.

The chain has TRBV7-9 and TRBJ2-2; perhaps TRBD2 as D (7 bases). V shed 8 bases and J shed 5 bases, with 15 bases lying between them. Germline V gene sequence: CDR1 SEHNR, CDR2 FQNEAQ (reference sequence). The CDR3 spans 14 residues. The CDR3 DNA is TGTGCCAGCCTATGGGGGGGCGCGACCGGGGAGCTGTTTTTT. Amino acids: CASLWGGATGELFF.

The CDR3 DNA sequence: TGTGCCAGCCGGAGGACCGTTAGCAATCAGCCCCAGCATTTT. Translation gives CASRRTVSNQPQHF. The rearrangement joins TRBV19 to TRBJ1-5; D gene ambiguous. Germline lookup yields CDR1 LNHDA and CDR2 SQIVND (reference sequence). Trimming shortened V by 9 bases and J by 0 bases, and 12 bases separated the two germline ends. The CDR3 is 14 residues long. Combining the CDR3 with reference TRBV19 and TRBJ1-5 gives the whole variable domain DGGITQSPKYLFRKEGQNVTLSCEQNLNHDAMYWYRQDPGQGLRLIYYSQIVNDFQKGDIAEGYSVSREKKESFPLTVTSAQKNPTAFYLCASRRTVSNQPQHFGDGTRLSIL.

This CDR3 reads CASKTSGSQGSYEQYF. In DNA, the CDR3 is TGTGCCAGTAAAACTAGCGGGAGTCAAGGTTCCTACGAGCAGTACTTC. V and J are TRBV19 and TRBJ2-7; 11 positions agree with TRBD2. V shed 7 bases, J shed 1 base, and the junction held 9 bases outside the gene matches. Per the germline V gene, CDR1 is LNHDA and CDR2 is SQIVND (reference sequence). The CDR3 length is 16 residues.

J is TRBJ2-2 and V is TRBV5-4, with 11 positions matching TRBD2. The germline gives CDR1 SGHNT, CDR2 YYREEE (reference sequence). This CDR3 is 15 amino acids long. Losses at the gene ends were 4 bases for V and 6 bases for J; bases not matched to a gene: 5. For the CDR3, the DNA is TGTGCCAGCAGCGCGCCGGGACTAGCGGCCGGGGAGCTGTTTTTT. It codes for CASSAPGLAAGELFF. The full variable domain, with the rest looked up from reference TRBV5-4 and TRBJ2-2, is ETGVTQSPTHLIKTRGQQVTLRCSSQSGHNTVSWYQQALGQGPQFIFQYYREEENGRGNFPPRFSGLQFPNYSSELNVNALELDDSALYLCASSAPGLAAGELFFGEGSRLTVL.

V and J are TRBV19 and TRBJ1-2; D call uncertain. Trimming took 3 bases from V and 0 from J, leaving 11 bases between them. This CDR3 has 15 amino acids. CDR1 LNHDA and CDR2 SQIVND come from the germline V gene (reference sequence). The CDR3 spells CASSMTPEPNYGYTF. CDR3 sequence (DNA): TGTGCCAGTAGTATGACGCCTGAGCCTAACTATGGCTACACCTTC.

The chain is built from TRBV18 and TRBJ2-3; D is unclear. Trimming left V 1 base short and J 4 bases short, with 12 bases between. The CDR3 has 15 residues. Germline loops: CDR1 KGHSH, CDR2 LQKENI. CDR3 loop: CASSPQVTRADTQYF. DNA of the CDR3: TGTGCCAGCTCACCACAGGTGACACGGGCAGATACGCAGTATTTT.

The chain combines TRBV6-5 with TRBJ2-7, with 7 bases matching TRBD1. This CDR3 is built from 13 residues. With V trimmed by 2 bases and J by 4 bases, 2 bases remained unmatched. Germline CDR1 reads MNHEY; CDR2 reads SVGAGI. In nucleotides, the CDR3 is TGTGCCAGCAGTTACGTCAGGGGGTACGAGCAGTACTTC. This gives the protein CASSYVRGYEQYF.

The chain has TRBV7-3 and TRBJ2-7; TRBD1 agrees at 8 bases. Trimming took 5 bases from V and 6 from J; bases not matched to a gene: 9. Germline values: CDR1 SGHTA, CDR2 FQGTGA. This CDR3 spans 14 amino acids. The CDR3 DNA follows: TGTGCCAGCAGCCCCGGACAGGGTATCAGCGAGCAGTACTTC. Protein: CASSPGQGISEQYF. The entire variable domain, with the rest obtained from reference TRBV7-3 and TRBJ2-7, is as follows: GAGVSQTPSNKVTEKGKYVELRCDPISGHTALYWYRQSLGQGPEFLIYFQGTGAADDSGLPNDRFFAVRPEGSVSTLKIQRTERGDSAVYLCASSPGQGISEQYFGPGTRLTVT.

The chain uses TRBV2 and TRBJ2-7; D not certain. V dropped 1 base and J dropped 6 bases, with 10 bases sitting between them. Germline V gene sequence: CDR1 SNHLY, CDR2 FYNNEI. This CDR3 has 13 residues. The CDR3 DNA reads TGTGCCAGCAGTGAAGGAGCCGGGCTCGAGCAGTACTTC. This sequence encodes CASSEGAGLEQYF.

As for this clone: Other DNA sequences within the sample encode an identical CDR3. This chain links TRBV5-4 with TRBJ2-2, with a tentative D call TRBD2 (6 bases). The CDR3 runs 16 residues. Germline-derived CDR1 and CDR2 are SGHNT and YYREEE (reference sequence). The V end was cut by 0 bases, the J end by 4 bases, with 13 bases between. This CDR3 is CASSLDAAGGTGELFF. The CDR3, as DNA: TGTGCCAGCAGCTTGGACGCAGCGGGTGGCACCGGGGAGCTGTTTTTT. Filled out from reference TRBV5-4 and TRBJ2-2, the complete variable domain reads ETGVTQSPTHLIKTRGQQVTLRCSSQSGHNTVSWYQQALGQGPQFIFQYYREEENGRGNFPPRFSGLQFPNYSSELNVNALELDDSALYLCASSLDAAGGTGELFFGEGSRLTVL.

V and J are TRBV10-3 and TRBJ1-4; 9 bases fit TRBD1. Germline trimming cut 5 bases from V and 5 bases from J; bases unmatched to any gene: 9. This CDR3 has 16 residues. The germline V gene has CDR1 ENHRY and CDR2 SYGVKD. This CDR3 reads CAISMGQGRLNEKLFF. CDR3 coding DNA: TGTGCCATCAGTATGGGACAGGGAAGACTCAATGAAAAACTGTTTTTT.

J is TRBJ1-2 and V is TRBV19; TRBD1 might be the D (5 bases). The germline V gene encodes CDR1 LNHDA and CDR2 SQIVND (reference sequence). This CDR3 is 13 amino acids long. Trimming took 6 bases from V and 3 from J, leaving 11 bases between them. The CDR3 is CASSKQEDYGYTF. The DNA of the CDR3 is TGTGCCAGTAGCAAACAGGAGGACTATGGCTACACCTTC.

On this clone: In the same sample, other DNA sequences code for this CDR3. J is TRBJ2-1 and V is TRBV5-4; 8 bases map to TRBD1. The CDR3 runs to 15 residues. Per germline, CDR1 SGHNT and CDR2 YYREEE (reference sequence). V was pared by 2 bases and J by 4 bases, with 5 bases of the junction left unmatched. DNA for the CDR3: TGTGCCAGCAGCTTAAGGGACAGGATTTACAATGAGCAGTTCTTC. Encoded protein: CASSLRDRIYNEQFF.

V usage is TRBV9 and J usage is TRBJ2-3, with 7 bases aligning to TRBD2. Germline V gene data show CDR1 as SGDLS and CDR2 as YYNGEE. J was trimmed by 4 bases and V by 3 bases; bases with no gene match: 17. CDR3 length equals 18 residues. CDR3 sequence (DNA): TGTGCCAGCAGCGGAGGGAAAGAGGCGGGAGTTTGGGCAGATACGCAGTATTTT. Translating gives CASSGGKEAGVWADTQYF.